One and the same sample provided the 2 T cell receptor beta chains below, sequenced in a study of blood T cell repertoires in COVID-19. This table comes from immunoSEQ multiplex PCR, and its TCRdb copy is limited to in-frame clones, with some not included. The sample shows approximately 320,000 clones, approximately 89% of them seen only once. Input material: peripheral blood. The receptors derive from a woman in her thirties with COVID-19, enrolled during active disease.

The V gene is TRBV2, the J gene TRBJ2-3; 9 positions match TRBD2. Germline V gene sequence: CDR1 SNHLY, CDR2 FYNNEI. Germline trimming cut 7 bases from V and 2 bases from J; bases unmatched to any gene: 7. The CDR3 has 15 amino acids. The CDR3 sequence is CASILAGINTDTQYF. In DNA, the CDR3 is TGTGCCAGCATTCTAGCGGGGATAAACACAGATACGCAGTATTTT.

This chain joins TRBV3-1 (or the pseudogene TRBV3-2) and TRBJ2-5; TRBD1 matches 9 bases. This CDR3 is 14 amino acids long. Looked up from germline, CDR1 is LGHDT and CDR2 is YNNKEL (reference sequence). V dropped 3 bases and J dropped 5; count of bases not matched to a gene: 4. The DNA of the CDR3 is TGTGCCAGCAGCCAGGGGACAGGGTTGGAGACCCAGTACTTC. Its protein is CASSQGTGLETQYF.